This is a list of T cell receptor beta chains from one sample in a study of shared clonotypes between healthy human individuals. The repertoire was sequenced with immunoSEQ multiplex PCR; TCRdb's copy has only in-frame clones and lacks some. In the table there are 800,000 to 1,200,000 clones, around 82% of which are singletons. Input material: memory CD4+ T cells from PBMCs. Receptors were obtained from a man younger than 30 in good health. Some clones in this sample may be carry-over from other donors' samples. Each CDR3 is given with its conserved first and last residue. D genes are given only for firm matches. Part of the rows lack a size; the others show once, few, many or a class for expanded clones.

j_call clone_size d_call v_call cdr3_nt cdr3_aa
TRBJ2-7 . . TRBV7-2 TGTGCCAGCAGCCCGGCTTTGGCGGGCCCTTCCTACGAGCAGTACTTC CASSPALAGPSYEQYF
TRBJ2-3 few TRBD2 TRBV30 TGTGCCTGGAGTCCGGGAGGAGGTACAGATACGCAGTATTTT CAWSPGGGTDTQYF
TRBJ2-7 . . TRBV18 TGTGCCAGCTCACCACGGCCTGAGGTCTACGAGCAGTACTTC CASSPRPEVYEQYF
TRBJ2-2 . . TRBV7-8 TGTGCCAGCAGCTTAGCAGGCCAGAACACCGGGGAGCTGTTTTTT CASSLAGQNTGELFF
TRBJ2-5 . . TRBV19 TGTGCCAGTAGTAGAACAGGGTGGGAGACCCAGTACTTC CASSRTGWETQYF
TRBJ2-1 . TRBD2 TRBV5-8 TGTGCCAGCAGCTTAGGACTAGCGGCCTACAATGAGCAGTTCTTC CASSLGLAAYNEQFF
TRBJ2-7 few TRBD2 TRBV7-2 TGTGCCAGCAGCTTATATGTTAGCGGGGTCTACGAGCAGTACTTC CASSLYVSGVYEQYF
TRBJ1-3 . TRBD1 TRBV19 TGTGCCAGTAGGGACAGGGGCTCTGGAAACACCATATATTTT CASRDRGSGNTIYF
TRBJ1-5 . . TRBV11-1 TGTGCCAGCAGCTTAGAGTGGGGGCAGCCCCAGCATTTT CASSLEWGQPQHF
TRBJ2-7 . . TRBV30 TGTGCCTGGAGTTCCCCCAACTACGAGCAGTACTTC CAWSSPNYEQYF
TRBJ1-2 . TRBD1 TRBV7-2 TGTGCCAGCAGCTTAGTTTCGGGACAGGGATATGGCTACACCTTC CASSLVSGQGYGYTF
TRBJ2-2 once TRBD1 TRBV4-1 TGCGCCAGCAGCAGGGGACAGGGGTTCACCGGGGAGCTGTTTTTT CASSRGQGFTGELFF